A few counts support the clone carrying this T cell receptor beta chain. The target antigen is unknown. Noted time point: sample taken at primary tumor resection. Sequencing covered unsorted whole RNA taken from tumor, nontumor lung or frozen PBMC. Samples came from roughly 72 TRACERx patients with untreated early-stage lung cancer. Single TCR cDNA molecules each had their own unique molecular identifier. One entry per CDR3 protein, called by TCRdb with MiXCR from the 5' RACE reads. The table lists roughly 75,000 distinct CDR3 sequences, roughly 14% of them singletons. Trimming removed 0 bases from V and 7 bases from J, with 12 bases in between. This CDR3 region has 14 residues. Germline loops: CDR1 MGHRA, CDR2 YSYEKL. The data belong to a study of spatial heterogeneity in lung cancer. Looking at the study overall: A consistent excess of beta-chain over alpha-chain sequences was detected. General study points: At tumor resection, ubiquitous expanded TCRs were detected in blood more often than later.

This material consisted of PBMCs, taken at surgery. The rearrangement joins TRBV4-1 to TRBJ1-1; D unclear. This sequence originates from a male donor with early-stage non-small cell lung cancer. The CDR3 spells CASSQDVIPGEAFF. The CDR3 region has the DNA TGCGCCAGCAGCCAAGACGTCATACCGGGTGAAGCTTTCTTT.